The next 31 T cell receptor beta chains were all read from a single sample in a study of Graves' ophthalmopathy and Graves' hyperthyroidism. The authors amplified TCR beta CDR3 regions from RNA transcripts. HTBI primers were employed in first-round RT-PCR, then a second-round multiplex PCR followed. TCRdb used MiXCR to reprocess the multiplex PCR reads, holding one entry per CDR3 protein. The data show about 590,000 distinct CDR3 sequences, under 45% seen once. The sequenced material came from peripheral blood or thyroid tissue (not recorded which). All receptors derive from an adult man with Graves' hyperthyroidism.

There are many counts of this clonotype. The chain uses TRBV6-1 and TRBJ1-3; 8 bases are shared with TRBD1. J lost 4 bases, V lost 7 bases, and 3 bases had no gene match. Germline V gene sequence: CDR1 MNHNS, CDR2 SASEGT. CDR3 length: 13 residues. The CDR3 coding sequence is TGTGCCAGCATTTGGGACAGGGGAAACACCATATATTTT. It specifies CASIWDRGNTIYF.

The chain links TRBV29-1 to TRBJ1-2; D is undetermined. CDR3 length equals 9 residues. Germline V lookup: CDR1 SQVTM, CDR2 ANQGSEA. Trimming left V 6 bases short and J 8 bases short, with 7 bases between. The CDR3: CSVSRGYTF. As DNA, the CDR3 is TGCAGCGTATCCAGGGGCTACACCTTC.

This clonotype came up many times. The chain couples TRBV6-5 to TRBJ2-7; TRBD1 matches at 7 bases. The CDR3 is 15 residues long. Germline V gene sequence: CDR1 MNHEY, CDR2 SVGAGI. V was clipped by 4 bases and J by 0 bases; unmatched bases: 6. CDR3 region: CASSSSRDSSYEQYF. The CDR3 bases are TGTGCCAGCAGTTCAAGCCGGGACAGCTCCTACGAGCAGTACTTC.

This clonotype was recorded at least ten times. The genes are TRBV5-6 and TRBJ2-5; maybe TRBD1 (6 bases). The germline V and J ends were trimmed by 5 bases and 5 bases, with 19 bases remaining between them. This CDR3 has 15 amino acids. Germline V gene sequence: CDR1 SGHDT, CDR2 YYEEEE. CDR3 DNA: TGTGCCAGCAGTTCTTCCGGGCAGGGGACGGAGACCCAGTACTTC. The encoded protein is CASSSSGQGTETQYF.

This clonotype has only a few counts. At one of its ends the junction is not consistent with the germline gene, which may arise from a read error. The J gene is TRBJ2-7, the V gene TRBV20-1; 7 nucleotides line up with TRBD2. This CDR3 spans 13 amino acids. Germline V CDR1 and CDR2: DFQATT, SNEGSKA (reference sequence). The CDR3 reads CSSRLAPSYGQYF. The DNA of the CDR3 is TGCAGTTCACGACTAGCTCCGTCCTACGGGCAGTACTTC.

Comment on this clonotype: A much larger clone lies one base from this, so it may be a read error. The chain couples TRBV4-1 to TRBJ1-1, with D perhaps TRBD1 (5 bases). The CDR3 is made up of 13 amino acids. The germline V gene encodes CDR1 MGHRA and CDR2 YSYEKL. The CDR3 loop is CASSQQGTGAALF. In DNA form, the CDR3 reads TGCGCCAGCAGCCAACAGGGTACGGGTGCAGCTCTCTTT.

The V gene is TRBV4-2, the J gene TRBJ1-1; D is perhaps TRBD1 (5 bases). The CDR3 totals 15 residues. V was shortened by 0 bases and J by 1 base, with 9 bases between the two germline ends. Germline V gene data show CDR1 as LGHNA and CDR2 as YNFKEQ. The CDR3 loop is CASSQENRKNTEAFF. CDR3 DNA: TGTGCCAGCAGCCAAGAAAACAGGAAGAACACTGAAGCTTTCTTT.

The V gene is TRBV29-1, the J gene TRBJ2-5; TRBD2 agrees at 9 bases. V lost 7 bases to trimming and J lost 5 bases; unmatched junction nucleotides: 5. The CDR3 runs 12 residues. Germline CDR1 SQVTM, CDR2 ANQGSEA. CDR3 loop: CSGGLARETQYF. DNA for the CDR3: TGCAGCGGCGGACTAGCGCGGGAGACCCAGTACTTC. The complete variable domain, with remaining parts taken from reference TRBV29-1 and TRBJ2-5, reads SAVISQKPSRDICQRGTSLTIQCQVDSQVTMMFWYRQQPGQSLTLIATANQGSEATYESGFVIDKFPISRPNLTFSTLTVSNMSPEDSSIYLCSGGLARETQYFGPGTRLLVL.

The V call is TRBV14, the J call TRBJ1-2; 9 positions agree with TRBD1. CDR3 length equals 16 residues. Per the germline V gene, CDR1 is SGHDN and CDR2 is FVKESK. V trimming: 4 bases; J trimming: 2 bases; junction bases outside the gene matches: 8. The CDR3: CASSPKNRGRNYGYTF. The CDR3 bases are TGTGCCAGCAGCCCGAAGAACAGGGGGCGGAACTATGGCTACACCTTC.

This chain links TRBV5-4 with TRBJ1-2; maybe TRBD1 (5 bases). Between the trimmed V and J ends, which lost 2 bases and 3 bases, there was a span of 14 bases. This CDR3 comprises 15 residues. CDR1 SGHNT and CDR2 YYREEE come from the germline V gene (reference sequence). The CDR3 reads CASSFAGGSDYGYTF. The CDR3 DNA reads as TGTGCCAGCAGCTTTGCCGGGGGGTCGGACTATGGCTACACCTTC.

This clonotype was observed many times. The V and J genes are TRBV27 and TRBJ2-2; a possible D gene is TRBD2 (5 bases). Trimming removed 6 bases at V and 4 bases at J, with 6 bases between. The CDR3 is 12 amino acids. Per the germline V gene, CDR1 is MNHEY and CDR2 is SMNVEV (reference sequence). CDR3 sequence: CASRSGTGELFF. CDR3 coding DNA: TGTGCCAGCAGGAGCGGCACCGGGGAGCTGTTTTTT.

This clonotype has at least ten counts. The chain employs TRBV2 and TRBJ1-1; D is unresolved. The germline CDR1 and CDR2 sequences are SNHLY and FYNNEI. The CDR3 spans 13 residues. Trimming took 0 bases from V and 1 from J, leaving 3 bases between them. The CDR3 sequence is CASSEARNTEAFF. CDR3 coding DNA: TGTGCCAGCAGTGAAGCGCGGAACACTGAAGCTTTCTTT.

On this clonotype: Germline and junction disagree at one end, which may indicate a read error. In DNA, the CDR3 is TGTGCCATCAGTGAGTCTTTGGGAGTCTTGAACGGGCAGCACTTC. This translates into CAISESLGVLNGQHF. J is TRBJ2-7 and V is TRBV10-3, with a tentative D call TRBD2 (5 bases). The CDR3 is 15 residues long. Germline values: CDR1 ENHRY, CDR2 SYGVKD.

The chain couples TRBV2 to TRBJ1-5, with 10 bases fitting TRBD1. Per germline, CDR1 SNHLY and CDR2 FYNNEI. Losses at the gene ends were 8 bases for V and 4 bases for J; bases not matched to a gene: 8. This CDR3 is 15 amino acids long. CDR3 in DNA: TGTGCCAGCCACGACGGGACAGGGGAGAATCAGCCCCAGCATTTT. It encodes CASHDGTGENQPQHF.

This clonotype was found many times. V gene TRBV6-1 combines with J gene TRBJ2-6; D ambiguous. This CDR3 has 15 residues. From germline, CDR1 is MNHNS and CDR2 SASEGT. V lost 0 bases and J lost 4, with 7 bases in between. The CDR3 spells CASSEALTGANVLTF. Written as DNA, the CDR3 is TGTGCCAGCAGTGAAGCGCTTACCGGGGCCAACGTCCTGACTTTC.

There are many counts of this clonotype. The chain employs TRBV4-1 and TRBJ2-7; 9 bases align to TRBD2. The CDR3 has 14 amino acids. Per germline, CDR1 MGHRA and CDR2 YSYEKL. Trimming removed 4 bases from V and 3 bases from J; junction bases left unmatched: 4. The CDR3 sequence: CASSLGTSFYEQYF. The CDR3 DNA is TGCGCCAGCAGCCTAGGGACTAGCTTCTACGAGCAGTACTTC.

In this sample, this clonotype turned up many times. This chain uses TRBV29-1 with TRBJ2-7; perhaps TRBD1 as D (5 bases). With 4 bases removed from V and 7 bases from J, the gap between germline ends came to 11 bases. Germline lookup yields CDR1 SQVTM and CDR2 ANQGSEA. The CDR3 has 11 residues. The CDR3 nucleotides are TGCAGCGTTGCTGGGGCTGGAGAGCAGTACTTC. Translation gives CSVAGAGEQYF.

This clonotype was counted many times. The V call is TRBV29-1, the J call TRBJ1-1; TRBD1 is a possible D gene (5 bases). CDR1 is SQVTM, CDR2 ANQGSEA, per germline. The CDR3 is 12 residues long. V dropped 4 bases and J dropped 7 bases, with 13 bases sitting between them. As DNA, the CDR3 is TGCAGCGTTGTCAGGGCGGTAGGTGAAGCTTTCTTT. Encoded protein: CSVVRAVGEAFF.

In this sample, this clonotype turned up many times. This rearrangement joins TRBV12-3 or TRBV12-4 to TRBJ2-5, with 11 positions matching TRBD1. The length of the CDR3 is 16 residues. Unmatched junction bases numbered 9, after V lost 5 bases and J lost 4 bases. CDR3 amino acids: CASSRPGTGGRETQYF. The CDR3 DNA is TGTGCCAGCAGTCGTCCCGGGACAGGGGGAAGAGAGACCCAGTACTTC.

In its sample, this clonotype was seen a few times. The chain uses TRBV28 and TRBJ2-7; 7 bases are shared with TRBD2. This CDR3 contains 14 residues. V was pared by 3 bases and J by 4 bases, with 6 bases of the junction left unmatched. Germline CDR1 is MDHEN and CDR2 is SYDVKM. The CDR3 nucleotides are TGTGCCAGCAGTTTCCCCGGGGGGTTATACGAGCAGTACTTC. Translating it yields CASSFPGGLYEQYF.

V usage is TRBV15 and J usage is TRBJ1-4; 8 positions match TRBD1. Trimming took 1 base from V and 2 from J; bases not matched to a gene: 3. The germline CDR1 and CDR2 sequences are LNHNV and YYDKDF (reference sequence). The CDR3 loop spans 16 amino acids. CDR3 sequence (DNA): TGTGCCACCAGCAGAGGGGCAGGGGGCACTAATGAAAAACTGTTTTTT. The encoded protein is CATSRGAGGTNEKLFF.

DNA for the CDR3: TGTGCCAGCAGTGGAGCCGAGCAGTTCTTC. It codes for CASSGAEQFF. The chain recombines TRBV25-1 with TRBJ2-7; D remains ambiguous. TRBJ2-1 matches the DNA end more closely, so the J call is doubtful. This CDR3 spans 10 amino acids. CDR1 is MGHDK, CDR2 SYGVNS, per germline.

This clonotype has a count of ten or more. The chain links TRBV7-8 to TRBJ2-5, with D unresolved. The CDR3 has 12 residues. Germline CDR1 SGHVS, CDR2 FQNEAQ. V was cut by 1 base and J by 4 bases, with 4 bases left in between. For the CDR3, the DNA is TGTGCCAGCAGCTTAGGGTTAGAGACCCAGTACTTC. As protein: CASSLGLETQYF.

This chain uses TRBV7-3 with TRBJ2-7, with D maybe TRBD2 (5 bases). Judging by the DNA end, TRBJ2-1 fits better; the J call may be wrong. The V gene's germline CDR1 is SGHTA and CDR2 FQGTGA. This CDR3 contains 13 residues. The CDR3 bases are TGTGCCAGCAGTTACGGGGTCTACAATGAGCAGTTCTTC. Residues: CASSYGVYNEQFF.

Worth noting for this clonotype: A much bigger clone sits one base away, suggesting this may be a read error. This chain links TRBV12-3 or TRBV12-4 with TRBJ1-1; D is unclear. V gave up 8 bases and J gave up 0 bases, with 16 bases separating them. This CDR3 has 15 amino acids. CDR3 bases: TGTGCCAGCCTTTCTTTTCCGATTGTGAACACTGAAGCTTTCTTT. Translating gives CASLSFPIVNTEAFF.

The CDR3 nucleotides are TGTGCCTGGACCTCTCCCGGACAGGAAGGCACTGAAGCTTTCTTT. Protein sequence: CAWTSPGQEGTEAFF. The chain joins TRBV30 to TRBJ1-1, with TRBD1 matching over 7 bases. The germline V gene encodes CDR1 GTSNPN and CDR2 SVGIG (reference sequence). Trimming removed 4 bases from V and 4 bases from J; junction bases left unmatched: 12. This CDR3 has 15 residues.

V gene TRBV6-1 combines with J gene TRBJ1-5; TRBD1 matches at 10 bases. Per the germline V gene, CDR1 is MNHNS and CDR2 is SASEGT. There are 15 residues in the CDR3. V trimming: 6 bases; J trimming: 5 bases; junction bases outside the gene matches: 7. The CDR3 protein is CASSQGDRGDQPQHF. The CDR3 region has the DNA TGTGCCAGCAGCCAAGGGGACAGGGGTGATCAGCCCCAGCATTTT.

This clonotype was seen at least ten times. This chain uses TRBV27 with TRBJ1-5; D is uncertain. This CDR3 contains 14 residues. V was pared by 4 bases and J by 4 bases, with 11 bases between. Germline V gives CDR1 MNHEY, CDR2 SMNVEV (reference sequence). The DNA of the CDR3 is TGTGCCAGCAGTTATGGGCAGAATAATCAGCCCCAGCATTTT. Protein sequence: CASSYGQNNQPQHF.

This chain links TRBV2 with TRBJ2-7; D tentatively reads TRBD1 or TRBD2 (5 bases each). V lost 8 bases, J lost 6 bases, and 29 bases lay in between. Germline CDR1 is SNHLY and CDR2 is FYNNEI. The CDR3 contains 17 residues. The CDR3 sequence is CASSKLPGAGFMGEQYF. The CDR3 nucleotides read TGTGCCAGCTCAAAGCTTCCCGGGGCAGGGTTTATGGGCGAGCAGTACTTC.

This clonotype has at least ten counts. This chain links TRBV7-2 with TRBJ2-5; the D gene is possibly TRBD2 (5 bases). This CDR3 has 17 residues. V dropped 4 bases and J dropped 7 bases, with 25 bases sitting between them. Germline assignment: CDR1 SGHTA and CDR2 FQGNSA. The CDR3 is CASSSLRGSPRFGTQYF. The DNA of the CDR3 is TGTGCCAGCAGCTCCTTGCGAGGGAGCCCCCGGTTTGGGACCCAGTACTTC.

This clonotype was counted ten times or more. The chain employs TRBV7-9 and TRBJ1-4; no firm D call. This CDR3 has 15 amino acids. Trimming took 5 bases from V and 3 from J, leaving 13 bases between them. Per germline, CDR1 SEHNR and CDR2 FQNEAQ (reference sequence). In nucleotides, the CDR3 is TGTGCCAGCAGCGGAGAAGGACCGGCTAATGAAAAACTGTTTTTT. Amino acid sequence: CASSGEGPANEKLFF.